The 12 T cell receptor beta chains given below trace back to one sample, sequenced in a study of T cell responses to AZD1222 COVID-19 vaccine (dated by TCRdb to the early 2020s). Receptor libraries were prepared by the immunoSEQ multiplex PCR assay. The source is immuneACCESS, and TCRdb retained only in-frame sequences with V and J called. Part of the clones is not carried over; for the studies checked, unresolved V genes explain less than half of this, and the remainder is unexplained. For this sample the table gives about 180,000 clones, of which approximately 91% were detected only once. Together, the top ten hold approximately 1.9% of the sample. The time point label for this specimen denotes: about 28 days (+/-7) after the second vaccine dose. The input for sequencing was peripheral blood, taken 28 days after the second AZD1222 dose. These TCRs come from an adult who received the AZD1222 COVID-19 vaccine.

The genes are TRBV5-6 and TRBJ1-3, with 7 positions matching TRBD1. V dropped 2 bases and J dropped 5; count of bases not matched to a gene: 7. CDR1 and CDR2 from the germline V gene are SGHDT and YYEEEE. The CDR3 has 15 amino acids. CDR3 DNA: TGTGCCAGCAGCTTCGACAGGGTCGGCAGAAACACCATATATTTT. Protein product: CASSFDRVGRNTIYF.

The V call is TRBV27, the J call TRBJ2-7, with a tentative D call TRBD1 (5 bases). Germline-derived CDR1 and CDR2 are MNHEY and SMNVEV (reference sequence). V lost 7 bases to trimming and J lost 8 bases, with 24 bases between them. This CDR3 spans 15 amino acids. CDR3 DNA: TGTGCCAGCACCCCCGCTGTGACAGCAGTCCCCAAGCAGTACTTC. Its protein is CASTPAVTAVPKQYF.

Details on this clone: Within the sample, other DNA sequences also encode this same CDR3. The J gene is TRBJ1-2, the V gene TRBV6-4; D unclear. The germline CDR1 and CDR2 sequences are MRHNA and SNTAGT. V shed 0 bases and J shed 4 bases, with 3 bases lying between them. The CDR3 is made up of 12 amino acids. The CDR3 DNA sequence: TGTGCCAGCAGTGACTCGGGCTATGGCTACACCTTC. Protein sequence: CASSDSGYGYTF.

This rearrangement joins TRBV29-1 to TRBJ2-5; the D gene is possibly TRBD1 (6 bases). The CDR3 extends over 14 amino acids. Germline V lookup: CDR1 SQVTM, CDR2 ANQGSEA. V lost 6 bases and J 1 base, leaving 15 bases between the germline ends. The CDR3 DNA is TGCAGCGTGGGGGCCGGTAGCCTCCAAGAGACCCAGTACTTC. It codes for CSVGAGSLQETQYF. The full variable domain, completed using reference TRBV29-1 and TRBJ2-5, is SAVISQKPSRDICQRGTSLTIQCQVDSQVTMMFWYRQQPGQSLTLIATANQGSEATYESGFVIDKFPISRPNLTFSTLTVSNMSPEDSSIYLCSVGAGSLQETQYFGPGTRLLVL.

This chain uses TRBV11-2 with TRBJ1-4; TRBD1 is a possible D gene (5 bases). Trimming stripped 2 bases from V and 14 bases from J, with 12 bases between. CDR1 SGHAT and CDR2 FQNNGV come from the germline V gene. The CDR3 totals 12 residues. The CDR3 is CASSLMGDGLFF. CDR3 bases: TGTGCCAGCAGCTTAATGGGGGACGGTCTGTTTTTT.

V and J are TRBV5-4 and TRBJ2-7; 7 bases line up with TRBD2. The CDR3 is 16 residues long. Germline V CDR1 and CDR2: SGHNT, YYREEE (reference sequence). The J segment lost 4 bases and the V segment lost 4 bases, leaving 14 bases of the junction unmatched. CDR3 protein: CASSGKLGRSTYEQYF. The CDR3 DNA sequence: TGTGCCAGCAGCGGAAAACTCGGGAGGTCAACATACGAGCAGTACTTC.

This chain joins TRBV28 and TRBJ1-2; 7 bases agree with TRBD1. CDR1 is MDHEN and CDR2 is SYDVKM in the germline V gene. The ends lost 5 bases at V and 6 bases at J; junction bases unmatched: 12. The CDR3 is 15 residues long. The CDR3 reads CASSPTNTGVHGYTF. The CDR3 DNA reads as TGTGCCAGCAGTCCGACCAACACAGGGGTACATGGCTACACCTTC.

The V gene is TRBV5-1, the J gene TRBJ2-3, with TRBD1 matching 7 bases. Germline V lookup: CDR1 SGHRS, CDR2 YFSETQ. This CDR3 is 15 amino acids long. V gave up 4 bases and J gave up 3 bases; unmatched junction bases: 8. The CDR3 DNA is TGCGCCAGCAGCCCCTCGGGACAGTTTACAGATACGCAGTATTTT. Its translation is CASSPSGQFTDTQYF.

This clone has only one observation. The chain recombines TRBV12-3 or TRBV12-4 with TRBJ1-2, with 7 bases that match TRBD1. The V segment lost 6 bases and the J segment 7 bases; nucleotides outside the gene matches: 8. The CDR3 consists of 13 residues. CDR3 in amino acids: CASSMQGVGGYTF. The CDR3 DNA reads TGTGCCAGCAGCATGCAGGGGGTGGGTGGCTACACCTTC.

The CDR3 region has the DNA TGTGCCAGCAGCCAAGATGGGCAGGGTAATTCACCCCTCCACTTT. Amino acids: CASSQDGQGNSPLHF. The chain joins TRBV4-2 to TRBJ1-6; perhaps TRBD1 as D (5 bases). CDR1 LGHNA and CDR2 YNFKEQ come from the germline V gene. The CDR3 is 15 amino acids. The V end lost 0 bases, the J end lost 6 bases, and 9 bases lay between the germline ends.

The table lists this clone with a few counts. This chain joins TRBV7-9 and TRBJ1-2; weak D call: TRBD1 (6 bases). Per germline, CDR1 SEHNR and CDR2 FQNEAQ (reference sequence). Trimming removed 2 bases at V and 4 bases at J, with 11 bases between. The CDR3 contains 14 residues. The CDR3 region has the DNA TGTGCCAGCAGCTTACAGGGGCTGGTCTATGGCTACACCTTC. This encodes CASSLQGLVYGYTF.

The gene calls are TRBV10-2 and TRBJ2-7; the D call may be TRBD1 or TRBD2 (6 bases each). Trimming took off 2 bases at V and 4 bases at J, with 15 bases between the two ends. Germline-derived CDR1 and CDR2 are WSHSY and SAAADI. This CDR3 comprises 15 residues. CDR3 in DNA: TGCGCCAGCAGTGAGGGGGGGACAAGTAGGTACGAGCAGTACTTC. Translated, it gives CASSEGGTSRYEQYF.